This T cell receptor (beta chain) came from a study of CD8+ T cells in alopecia areata. Overall study: Twice daily, treated patients received 5 to 10 mg of oral tofacitinib.

Treatment defined: oral pan-JAK inhibitor, 5-10 mg twice daily. Regarding the study as a whole: Clonality was higher in lesional than normal scalp, especially in alopecia totalis/universalis.

In the case of this clone: The antigen is undetermined.

Extracted from the samples, RNA was reverse transcribed into cDNA to serve as the sequencing template. Libraries were prepared by immunoSEQ multiplex PCR; TCRdb keeps only in-frame clonotypes and omits some of them. The sample shows some 88,000 clones, 40% to 50% of them seen only once. The length of the CDR3 is 15 residues. V gave up 5 bases and J gave up 9 bases; unmatched junction bases: 14. Germline V gene lookup returns CDR1 MNHEY and CDR2 SMNVEV (reference sequence). This TCR was recovered from a human donor with alopecia areata. The chain recombines TRBV27 with TRBJ2-5; 8 nucleotides match TRBD2. The source material was CD8+ T cells sorted from blood, sampled at week 24, from a patient treated with tofacitinib. The DNA of the CDR3 is TGTGCCAGCAGTCTATACCCGGGAGGGCCGATGCCCCAGTACTTC. It translates to CASSLYPGGPMPQYF.